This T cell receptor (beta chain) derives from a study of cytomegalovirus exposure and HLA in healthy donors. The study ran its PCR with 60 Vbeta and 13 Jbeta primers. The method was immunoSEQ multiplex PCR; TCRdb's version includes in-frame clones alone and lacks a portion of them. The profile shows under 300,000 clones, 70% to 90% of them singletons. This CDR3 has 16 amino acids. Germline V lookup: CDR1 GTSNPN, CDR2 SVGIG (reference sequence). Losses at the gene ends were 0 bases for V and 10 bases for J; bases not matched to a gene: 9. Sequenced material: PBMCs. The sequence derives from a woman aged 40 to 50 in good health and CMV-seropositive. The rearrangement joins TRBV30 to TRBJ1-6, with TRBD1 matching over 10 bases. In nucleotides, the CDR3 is TGTGCCTGGAGTGTACCCGGGACAGGGGCGAAGTCACCCCTCCACTTT. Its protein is CAWSVPGTGAKSPLHF.